This TCR beta chain was identified during a study of a mutant IDH1 vaccine in newly diagnosed glioma. The method was immunoSEQ multiplex PCR; TCRdb's version includes in-frame clones alone and lacks a portion of them. The sample holds tens of thousands of clones, 84% seen once. On this clone itself: Its cognate antigen is unknown.

This CDR3 has 13 residues. Germline V lookup: CDR1 SGHTA, CDR2 FQGNSA. Trimming took 6 bases from V and 0 from J, leaving 8 bases between them. Time point here: week 23, last vaccination. The content of each vaccine dose was 300 ug of mutant IDH1 20-mer peptide, and topical imiquimod accompanied it. The chain combines TRBV7-2 with TRBJ1-2; no clear D gene. The TCR sequence derives from a young man with glioma. The material was PBMCs, obtained from a glioma patient whose treatment included an IDH1 peptide vaccine. CDR3 coding DNA: TGTGCCAGCAGTGACGGAACTAACTATGGCTACACCTTC. It yields the protein CASSDGTNYGYTF.